The clone carrying this TCR beta chain was seen a few times. Its antigen is undetermined. The data belong to a study of T cells in Graves' hyperthyroidism and ophthalmopathy. Study details: It was at initial diagnosis, before any treatment, that peripheral blood was collected. Broader study findings: Also found in blood were most expanded thyroid clonotypes above 0.001.

CDR1 and CDR2 (germline): MNHEY, SMNVEV (reference sequence). The CDR3 is 16 residues long. V lost 3 bases, J lost 6 bases, and 10 bases stayed unmatched. What was amplified from RNA transcripts were TCR beta CDR3 regions. Researchers ran a first-round RT-PCR on the TCR CDR3 using the HTBI primer set. TCRdb recomputed calls from the multiplex PCR reads with MiXCR, one row per CDR3 protein. The sample contains fewer than 800,000 distinct CDR3 sequences, less than 20% of which appear only once. The receptor was isolated from a man younger than 30 with Graves' hyperthyroidism. The source material was blood. The V gene is TRBV27, the J gene TRBJ2-2; 7 nucleotides match TRBD2. The CDR3 DNA sequence: TGTGCCAGCAGTTTGTTTGCGGGAGCTGCGCCCGGGGAGCTGTTTTTT. Amino acids: CASSLFAGAAPGELFF.